One sample yielded the 17 T cell receptor beta chains listed below, sequenced in a study of beta chain features in type 1 diabetes. The study reverse transcribed the entire isolated RNA, so it sequenced expressed TCRB transcripts. Profiled with immunoSEQ multiplex PCR; TCRdb holds only in-frame clones, not every one. This table has just over 450,000 clones, approximately 30% appearing once. Sequencing was carried out using naive CD4+ T cells from blood. Every receptor here comes from a man aged 18 to 35 in good health.

The rearrangement links TRBV30 to TRBJ2-1; TRBD2 matches at 7 bases. This CDR3 comprises 13 residues. Trimming cost V 8 bases and J 7 bases; bases outside gene matches: 11. Per the germline V gene, CDR1 is GTSNPN and CDR2 is SVGIG (reference sequence). CDR3: CAGRSGHNNEQFF. CDR3 nucleotide sequence: TGTGCCGGACGTAGCGGGCATAATAATGAGCAGTTCTTC.

This clone was seen only a few times. The chain employs TRBV30 and TRBJ1-5; D is unclear. Looked up from germline, CDR1 is GTSNPN and CDR2 is SVGIG (reference sequence). The CDR3 runs 15 residues. V dropped 3 bases and J dropped 2 bases, with 14 bases sitting between them. The CDR3 region is CAWSAATPGNQPQHF. The CDR3 DNA follows: TGTGCCTGGAGCGCGGCGACCCCGGGCAATCAGCCCCAGCATTTT.

This clone has just a few counts. The chain joins TRBV30 to TRBJ2-1, with D maybe TRBD2 (6 bases). Germline V gene sequence: CDR1 GTSNPN, CDR2 SVGIG (reference sequence). V was cut by 1 base and J by 4 bases, with 8 bases left in between. The CDR3 length is 13 residues. The CDR3 DNA sequence: TGTGCCTGGAGTGGCGGGGAATACAATGAGCAGTTCTTC. Translated, it gives CAWSGGEYNEQFF.

The table lists this clone with a few counts. This CDR3 is CASSPRQGAVYEQYF. The CDR3 bases are TGTGCCAGCAGCCCTAGACAGGGGGCCGTCTACGAGCAGTACTTC. The chain carries TRBV7-9 and TRBJ2-7; the match to TRBD1 covers 10 bases. The CDR3 length is 15 residues. J was trimmed by 3 bases and V by 5 bases; bases with no gene match: 7. Per the germline V gene, CDR1 is SEHNR and CDR2 is FQNEAQ (reference sequence).

The J gene is TRBJ2-3, the V gene TRBV5-1; D gene ambiguous. Germline V lookup: CDR1 SGHRS, CDR2 YFSETQ. The CDR3 is made up of 13 amino acids. The germline V and J ends were trimmed by 10 bases and 4 bases, with 16 bases remaining between them. CDR3 coding DNA: TGCGCCTGCCAGACTGTTGGTGCAGATACGCAGTATTTT. Its translation is CACQTVGADTQYF.

V usage is TRBV15 and J usage is TRBJ1-5; D may be TRBD1 (6 bases). The germline gives CDR1 LNHNV, CDR2 YYDKDF (reference sequence). The CDR3 is made up of 14 amino acids. Trimming removed 5 bases at V and 2 bases at J, with 10 bases between. The CDR3 here is CATSAPGGNQPQHF. In nucleotides, the CDR3 is TGTGCCACCAGCGCTCCAGGGGGCAATCAGCCCCAGCATTTT.

This clone was seen only a few times. The gene calls are TRBV10-3 and TRBJ1-4; D remains unclear. The V and J ends lost 2 bases and 8 bases respectively, with 12 bases between them. The germline gives CDR1 ENHRY, CDR2 SYGVKD. The CDR3 spans 14 residues. CDR3 sequence: CAISEDPGGEKLFF. In nucleotides, the CDR3 is TGTGCCATCAGTGAGGACCCCGGAGGGGAAAAACTGTTTTTT.

The genes are TRBV4-1 and TRBJ1-2; TRBD1 aligns across 7 bases. Germline loops: CDR1 MGHRA, CDR2 YSYEKL. V lost 7 bases, J lost 3 bases, and 11 bases stayed unmatched. This CDR3 comprises 15 residues. The CDR3 nucleotides read TGCGCCAGCAAAGAACAGGGGTGGGGGCACTATGGCTACACCTTC. Amino acids: CASKEQGWGHYGYTF.

This clone has just a few counts. J is TRBJ2-5 and V is TRBV7-9; D is unresolved. The CDR3 is made up of 14 amino acids. Per the germline V gene, CDR1 is SEHNR and CDR2 is FQNEAQ (reference sequence). V dropped 0 bases and J dropped 5 bases, with 10 bases sitting between them. As DNA, the CDR3 is TGTGCCAGCAGCTTAGCGTTCGGTGGGGAGACCCAGTACTTC. Amino acids: CASSLAFGGETQYF.

The chain uses TRBV2 and TRBJ1-4; a possible D gene is TRBD1 (5 bases). CDR3 length: 13 residues. CDR1 SNHLY and CDR2 FYNNEI come from the germline V gene. V gave up 3 bases and J gave up 5 bases, with 7 bases separating them. The CDR3 region is CASSEYRNEKLFF. The CDR3 DNA is TGTGCCAGCAGTGAGTACAGGAATGAAAAACTGTTTTTT.

This rearrangement joins TRBV18 to TRBJ2-7, with 8 positions matching TRBD1. V shed 4 bases and J 0 bases; nucleotides not matched to a gene: 5. Germline loops: CDR1 KGHSH, CDR2 LQKENI. CDR3 length: 15 residues. DNA of the CDR3: TGTGCCAGCTCACTTTTTACAGGGGGCTCCTACGAGCAGTACTTC. It codes for CASSLFTGGSYEQYF.

J is TRBJ2-6 and V is TRBV14; D is uncertain. Germline V gene lookup returns CDR1 SGHDN and CDR2 FVKESK. V lost 0 bases to trimming and J lost 1 base, with 13 bases between them. There are 18 residues in the CDR3. This CDR3 is CASSQDRGLASGANVLTF. In nucleotides, the CDR3 is TGTGCCAGCAGCCAAGATCGAGGCCTCGCTTCTGGGGCCAACGTCCTGACTTTC.

The gene calls are TRBV2 and TRBJ2-3; D tentatively fits TRBD1 or TRBD2 (5 bases each). Germline CDR1 reads SNHLY; CDR2 reads FYNNEI. V was trimmed by 8 bases and J by 0 bases, leaving 18 bases between them. This CDR3 comprises 16 residues. CDR3 sequence reads: CASWGTRHSSTDTQYF. The CDR3 DNA reads TGTGCCAGCTGGGGGACGCGTCATTCTAGCACAGATACGCAGTATTTT.

On this clone itself: Other DNA variants within this sample encode the same CDR3. CDR3 amino acids: CSVEGGGTEAFF. The CDR3 nucleotides read TGCAGCGTTGAAGGGGGCGGCACTGAAGCTTTCTTT. The chain is built from TRBV29-1 and TRBJ1-1; tentatively, D is TRBD1 (5 bases). Per germline, CDR1 SQVTM and CDR2 ANQGSEA. The ends were cut back, 1 base at V and 4 bases at J, with 7 bases in the middle. The CDR3 sequence is 12 residues long.

The gene calls are TRBV5-4 and TRBJ2-3; maybe TRBD2 (6 bases). V was shortened by 1 base and J by 2 bases, with 8 bases between the two germline ends. The CDR3 runs to 14 residues. Germline V CDR1 and CDR2: SGHNT, YYREEE (reference sequence). CDR3: CASSLTSFTDTQYF. The DNA for the CDR3 is TGTGCCAGCAGCTTGACTAGCTTCACAGATACGCAGTATTTT.

V and J are TRBV10-3 and TRBJ2-1; possibly TRBD1 for D (6 bases). From germline, CDR1 is ENHRY and CDR2 SYGVKD. The CDR3 sequence is 14 residues long. The V end was cut by 0 bases, the J end by 8 bases, with 11 bases between. The CDR3 region has the DNA TGTGCCATCAGTGAGTCGTACAGGGCCGATGAGCAGTTCTTC. Its protein is CAISESYRADEQFF.

This clone has more than one count but fewer than ten. V usage is TRBV28 and J usage is TRBJ2-5, with 7 nucleotides matching TRBD2. This CDR3 is built from 15 residues. Germline CDR1 reads MDHEN; CDR2 reads SYDVKM. V shed 7 bases and J 1 base; nucleotides not matched to a gene: 9. CDR3 DNA: TGTGCCAGCACCGTTGGGGGGGGATTCCAAGAGACCCAGTACTTC. This translates into CASTVGGGFQETQYF.